This T cell receptor (beta chain) was captured by sequencing in a study of human T cells and chemical hapten exposure. Study summary: The upper back received 0.01% DPC by patch testing, with results read at 6 days.

Trimming cost V 0 bases and J 0 bases, with 13 bases left between them. This CDR3 contains 17 residues. Germline assignment: CDR1 SGDLS and CDR2 YYNGEE. Time point defined: patch test 2, 6 weeks after DPC sensitization. Regarding treatment: therapeutic diphenylcyclopropenone sensitization with weekly scalp DPC. Blood draws came first, before each patch test. Per the authors' pipeline: A per-sample median of 95,638 TCRs was observed, with a range of about 20,000 to 700,000. TCRdb reanalysed the RACE reads using MiXCR and keeps one entry per CDR3 protein. Here the V and J calls rest on TCRdb's processing, not on the authors' analysis. This sample has some 150,000 distinct CDR3 sequences, with 12% found just once.

This chain uses TRBV9 with TRBJ1-3; D is undetermined. Sequencing used whole blood, obtained in connection with sensitization to the hapten diphenylcyclopropenone (DPC). This sequence originates from a woman between 45 and 65 years old with alopecia areata. Some clones in this sample may be carry-over from other donors' samples. The CDR3 loop reads CASSVAEARASGNTIYF. The DNA of the CDR3 is TGTGCCAGCAGCGTAGCTGAGGCACGAGCCTCTGGAAACACCATATATTTT.